The clone carrying this TCR beta chain was recorded a few times. The CDR3 contains 16 residues. From germline, CDR1 is MNHNS and CDR2 SASEGT. V lost 5 bases, J lost 4 bases, and 18 bases lay in between. The data stem from a study of identical twins. Template switching added a universal primer binding site, and final cDNA carried unique molecular identifiers. Via MiXCR, TCRdb re-called the 5' RACE reads, giving one row per CDR3 protein. Of fewer than 500,000 distinct CDR3 sequences listed, 20% to 25% are singletons. These sequences were also reported in another study, on T cells expressing NK-cell markers.

The source of this sequence is a woman between 18 and 29 years old in good health. Material for sequencing was CD4+ T cells sorted from blood. The rearrangement uses TRBV6-1 and TRBJ1-3; a weak D match, TRBD1 (5 bases). This CDR3 reads CASSPSLAGLGNTIYF. CDR3 nucleotides: TGTGCCAGCAGTCCCTCCCTCGCAGGGCTGGGAAACACCATATATTTT.